This T cell receptor beta chain was recorded in a study of OX40 agonist ivuxolimab in advanced cancers. Here immunoSEQ multiplex PCR was the method, and the copy in TCRdb shows in-frame clones only, minus some. This table has around 92,000 clones, approximately 93% appearing once. The CDR3 runs to 16 residues. V gave up 2 bases and J gave up 2 bases, with 13 bases separating them. The germline V gene has CDR1 MNHEY and CDR2 SVGAGI. The sequencing here drew on CD4+ or CD8+ T cells sorted from blood, taken in a trial of the OX40 agonist ivuxolimab. This chain links TRBV6-5 with TRBJ2-1; no firm D call. The TCR comes from an adult with an advanced solid tumor such as melanoma, head and neck, liver or kidney cancer. CDR3 coding DNA: TGTGCCAGCAGTTACGACGAATCTGGGGCCTACAATGAGCAGTTCTTC. Translated, it gives CASSYDESGAYNEQFF.